What follows are 15 T cell receptor beta chains derived from one specimen sequenced in a study of blood T cell repertoires in COVID-19. TCRdb's table, derived via immunoSEQ multiplex PCR, lists solely in-frame clones and lacks some. This sample has about 170,000 clones; about 80% occur once, and the top ten carry approximately 10%. Sequenced input: peripheral blood. Receptor source: a man aged 65-85 years with active or convalescent COVID-19.

V is TRBV27 and J is TRBJ1-5; possibly TRBD1 for D (6 bases). This CDR3 has 16 amino acids. The V gene's germline CDR1 is MNHEY and CDR2 SMNVEV (reference sequence). The V end lost 5 bases, the J end lost 4 bases, and 18 bases lay between the germline ends. The chain's CDR3 is CASSGQRAASNQPQHF. The CDR3 DNA sequence: TGTGCCAGCAGTGGACAGAGGGCTGCGAGTAATCAGCCCCAGCATTTT.

The chain recombines TRBV5-1 with TRBJ1-1; D uncertain. This CDR3 spans 12 amino acids. Germline V gene sequence: CDR1 SGHRS, CDR2 YFSETQ. V was pared by 0 bases and J by 8 bases, with 8 bases between. CDR3 nucleotide sequence: TGCGCCAGCAGCTTGGTAGGGAGGGAAGCTTTCTTT. It encodes CASSLVGREAFF.

The chain links TRBV9 to TRBJ2-1; maybe TRBD1 (6 bases). The V end was cut by 1 base, the J end by 8 bases, with 10 bases between. The CDR3 is made up of 13 amino acids. Germline V gives CDR1 SGDLS, CDR2 YYNGEE. The CDR3 reads CASSVLGADEQFF. As DNA, the CDR3 is TGTGCCAGCAGCGTACTGGGGGCCGATGAGCAGTTCTTC.

The chain has TRBV9 and TRBJ1-1, with D possibly TRBD1 on 5 matching bases. CDR1 is SGDLS, CDR2 YYNGEE, per germline. The CDR3 loop spans 14 amino acids. Trimming stripped 1 base from V and 4 bases from J, with 11 bases between. CDR3 sequence: CASSVQGWTTEAFF. DNA for the CDR3: TGTGCCAGCAGCGTACAGGGTTGGACCACTGAAGCTTTCTTT.

The V and J genes are TRBV29-1 and TRBJ2-1; 11 positions agree with TRBD2. CDR1 SQVTM and CDR2 ANQGSEA come from the germline V gene. The CDR3 consists of 12 residues. The J segment lost 8 bases and the V segment lost 8 bases, leaving 5 bases of the junction unmatched. CDR3 in DNA: TGCAGCATTAGCGGGGGGGTCTATGAGCAGTTCTTC. Residues: CSISGGVYEQFF.

The chain has TRBV9 and TRBJ1-3; TRBD1 is a possible D gene (6 bases). CDR1 and CDR2 from the germline V gene are SGDLS and YYNGEE. V was pared by 6 bases and J by 1 base, with 8 bases between. The CDR3 spans 13 residues. The CDR3 is CASKGVSGNTIYF. Written as DNA, the CDR3 is TGTGCCAGCAAGGGGGTGTCTGGAAACACCATATATTTT.

This clone appeared once. The rearrangement joins TRBV4-3 to TRBJ2-2; 7 nucleotides align to TRBD2. Trimming at V came to 4 bases and at J to 13 bases, leaving 9 bases not matched to a gene. The CDR3 runs to 13 residues. In germline, CDR1 is LGHNA, CDR2 YSLEER. CDR3 sequence (DNA): TGCGCCAGCAGCCCAGGGCGGACTAGGTGGCTGTTTTTT. Amino acid sequence: CASSPGRTRWLFF.

J is TRBJ2-3 and V is TRBV5-1; the match to TRBD2 covers 9 bases. Germline trimming cut 6 bases from V and 6 bases from J; bases unmatched to any gene: 11. Germline values: CDR1 SGHRS, CDR2 YFSETQ. The CDR3 totals 15 residues. As DNA, the CDR3 is TGCGCCAGCAACAGGGCCGGGACTAGCTCTGATACGCAGTATTTT. It translates to CASNRAGTSSDTQYF.

The chain links TRBV25-1 to TRBJ1-1, with 9 nucleotides matching TRBD1. This CDR3 contains 14 residues. The ends lost 0 bases at V and 11 bases at J; junction bases unmatched: 7. Germline V gene lookup returns CDR1 MGHDK and CDR2 SYGVNS. The CDR3 sequence is CASSEYDVTGGAFF. CDR3 DNA sequence: TGTGCCAGCAGTGAATATGATGTGACAGGGGGGGCTTTCTTT.

This clone occurred many times. This CDR3 reads CASSLGRSRDRGRNTEAFF. CDR3 nucleotide sequence: TGTGCCAGCAGCTTAGGCCGGTCCCGGGACAGGGGGCGAAACACTGAAGCTTTCTTT. The genes are TRBV7-2 and TRBJ1-1, with TRBD1 identical over 12 bases. V trimming: 1 base; J trimming: 2 bases; junction bases outside the gene matches: 11. Germline CDR1 is SGHTA and CDR2 is FQGNSA. This CDR3 contains 19 residues.

V usage is TRBV5-1 and J usage is TRBJ2-7; 9 bases are a match to TRBD1. Germline V CDR1 and CDR2: SGHRS, YFSETQ. The CDR3 runs 15 residues. With 5 bases clipped from V and 3 bases from J, the junction kept 9 bases outside the gene matches. The CDR3 DNA follows: TGCGCCAGCAGTTTCGCCGGGACAGGGATCTACGAGCAGTACTTC. Translating gives CASSFAGTGIYEQYF.

V gene TRBV6-5 combines with J gene TRBJ1-3; D might be TRBD1 (5 bases). Germline CDR1 is MNHEY and CDR2 is SVGAGI. The V and J ends lost 6 bases and 0 bases respectively, with 12 bases between them. This CDR3 comprises 15 residues. The CDR3 DNA follows: TGTGCCAGCAGCCGACAGACGAGCTCTGGAAACACCATATATTTT. Amino acid sequence: CASSRQTSSGNTIYF.

The rearrangement links TRBV18 to TRBJ1-1, with D hard to call. Per the germline V gene, CDR1 is KGHSH and CDR2 is LQKENI. The CDR3 consists of 13 residues. V lost 6 bases to trimming and J lost 4 bases, with 12 bases between them. This CDR3 is CASSSGVATEAFF. The CDR3 DNA reads as TGTGCCAGCTCCTCCGGGGTCGCCACTGAAGCTTTCTTT.

The rearrangement uses TRBV4-3 and TRBJ2-5, with D perhaps matching TRBD1 (5 bases). The CDR3 has 14 residues. In germline, CDR1 is LGHNA, CDR2 YSLEER. V lost 2 bases to trimming and J lost 3 bases, with 10 bases between them. CDR3 protein: CASSQPNRKETQYF. The CDR3 coding sequence is TGCGCCAGCAGCCAACCCAACAGGAAAGAGACCCAGTACTTC.

The chain links TRBV9 to TRBJ2-7, with D hard to call. Trimming stripped 4 bases from V and 2 bases from J, with 19 bases between. The CDR3 totals 16 residues. Germline CDR1 is SGDLS and CDR2 is YYNGEE. Here the CDR3 DNA reads TGTGCCAGCAGCAGAGAGAGAGCGTTGGAAACCTACGAGCAGTACTTC. It encodes CASSRERALETYEQYF.